These T cell receptor beta chains were read from a single sample in a study of STAT5B mutations in CD4+ large granular lymphocyte leukemia. The assay was immunoSEQ multiplex PCR, and TCRdb's table has in-frame clones only and misses some. The table lists tens of thousands of clones, more than 60% of them singletons, with 0.4% to 0.45% in the top ten. Sequences were obtained from CD4+ T cells from blood buffy coats. Receptors originate from a human donor in good health. CDR3s include the opening cysteine and the closing phenylalanine or tryptophan. Each record gives: clone size, V gene, J gene, D gene, CDR3 DNA, CDR3 protein. The D gene is left open where the match is weak. Clone sizes are given selectively: once, few, many, or a class where the clone is expanded.

>-|TRBV25-1|TRBJ2-2|TRBD1
TGTGCCAGCTCCCGGGACAGATTAAACACCGGGGAGCTGTTTTTT
CASSRDRLNTGELFF
>-|TRBV9|TRBJ2-3|TRBD2
TGTGCCAGCAGCGTAGCTAGCGGGAGCACAGATACGCAGTATTTT
CASSVASGSTDTQYF
>-|TRBV5-1|TRBJ2-3|TRBD2
TGCGCCAGCAGCACCGAACCCGGGAGGGGCACAGATACGCAGTATTTT
CASSTEPGRGTDTQYF
>-|TRBV7-9|TRBJ2-7|TRBD2
TGTGCCAGCAACGAACTAGCGACATCCTACGAGCAGTACTTC
CASNELATSYEQYF
>-|TRBV7-8|TRBJ2-7|-
TGTGCCAGCAGCTTAGGGGACTGGGCCTACGAGCAGTACTTC
CASSLGDWAYEQYF
>once|TRBV5-4|TRBJ1-3|-
TGTGCCAGCAGCCCCGGACGGTCCTCTGGAAACACCATATATTTT
CASSPGRSSGNTIYF
>-|TRBV2|TRBJ2-2|-
TGTGCCAGCAGTGAAGCAACCCCGCTTTTGGGGGAGCTGTTTTTT
CASSEATPLLGELFF
>-|TRBV5-4|TRBJ2-1|-
TGTGCCAGCAGCCCCCGAGGGGGAGGGTCCTACAATGAGCAGTTCTTC
CASSPRGGGSYNEQFF
>-|TRBV28|TRBJ1-2|-
TGTGCCAGCAGTTCCGGGACCCGGACGGTTTCGTATGGCTACACCTTC
CASSSGTRTVSYGYTF
>-|TRBV5-1|TRBJ2-3|TRBD2
TGCGCCAGCAGCTTATTTGGGAGGGGATCCACAGATACGCAGTATTTT
CASSLFGRGSTDTQYF
>-|TRBV7-2|TRBJ1-3|TRBD1
TGTGCCAGCAGCTCGGACAGGGCGAACACCATATATTTT
CASSSDRANTIYF
>-|TRBV2|TRBJ2-7|TRBD2
TGTGCCAGCAGCGCATCGGGAGGGCAGCGGCAGTACTTC
CASSASGGQRQYF
>once|TRBV5-1|TRBJ2-7|-
TGCGCCAGCGGAAGAGGTCCCGGGTCCGACTACGAGCAGTACTTC
CASGRGPGSDYEQYF
>-|TRBV7-2|TRBJ2-4|TRBD2
TGTGCCAGCAGCTTAGCCCCAGGGCGGGGGGGCGGAAACATTCAGTACTTC
CASSLAPGRGGGNIQYF
>-|TRBV6-5|TRBJ2-2|-
TGTGCCAGCAGCGGAATTATTACGACCGGGGAGCTGTTTTTT
CASSGIITTGELFF
>-|TRBV19|TRBJ2-3|-
TGTGCCAGTAGTATAGGGGGGGATACGCAGTATTTT
CASSIGGDTQYF
>once|TRBV30|TRBJ1-3|-
TGTGCCTGGAGCCCTATCAACGGAAACACCATATATTTT
CAWSPINGNTIYF
>-|TRBV6-6|TRBJ2-4|TRBD2
TGTGCCAGCAGTTACTCTGCGGGGGGGCCCGAAAACATTCAGTACTTC
CASSYSAGGPENIQYF
>-|TRBV30|TRBJ2-6|-
TGTGCCTGGAGTGTAAGCAGGGCTGGGGCCAACGTCCTGACTTTC
CAWSVSRAGANVLTF
>-|TRBV30|TRBJ1-6|-
TGTGCCTGGAGTGGGGCCCTTTATAATTCACCCCTCCACTTT
CAWSGALYNSPLHF
>-|TRBV5-6|TRBJ2-3|-
TGTGCCAGCAGCTTCACCATCGTCGGGGGAAGCACAGATACGCAGTATTTT
CASSFTIVGGSTDTQYF
>-|TRBV14|TRBJ2-2|TRBD2
TGTGCCAGCAGCCCCCGCAGGACTAGCGGGAACACCGGGGAGCTGTTTTTT
CASSPRRTSGNTGELFF
>-|TRBV25-1|TRBJ1-3|-
TGTGCCAGCATCCCGGCCGGGGGCGCGGGCACCATATATTTT
CASIPAGGAGTIYF
>-|TRBV2|TRBJ2-2|-
TGTGCCAGCGGAAGAGTGAACACCGGGGAGCTGTTTTTT
CASGRVNTGELFF
>-|TRBV9|TRBJ2-5|TRBD1
TGTGCCAGCAGCCCCCGTGTTACAACAGGGGGGCAAGAGACCCAGTACTTC
CASSPRVTTGGQETQYF
>few|TRBV15|TRBJ1-2|-
TGTGCCACCAGCATTAGCGGGGGCTACACCTTC
CATSISGGYTF
>few|TRBV20-1|TRBJ1-1|-
TGCAGTGGGGGGGGTAACTCTGAAGCTTTCTTT
CSGGGNSEAFF
>-|TRBV19|TRBJ1-6|-
TGTGCCAGTAGTACCCGGCGGGCAGCAGCCTATAATTCACCCCTCCACTTT
CASSTRRAAAYNSPLHF
>-|TRBV11-1|TRBJ2-7|TRBD2
TGTGCCAGCAGCTTAGCTCGGTCTAGCGGGCGTTCCTACGAGCAGTACTTC
CASSLARSSGRSYEQYF
>-|TRBV6-6|TRBJ1-3|-
TGTGCCAGCAGCGACAGGTCCTCTGGAAACACCATATATTTT
CASSDRSSGNTIYF
>-|TRBV27|TRBJ2-4|-
TGTGCCAGCAGTTTCACGGGGGAAAACATTCAGTACTTC
CASSFTGENIQYF
>-|TRBV6-5|TRBJ2-5|TRBD2
TGTGCCAGCAAGAAGACTAGCGGCCAAGAGACCCAGTACTTC
CASKKTSGQETQYF
>-|TRBV7-2|TRBJ2-6|-
TGTGCCAGCAGCTTACAGAGGGGCCCTGGGGCCAACGTCCTGACTTTC
CASSLQRGPGANVLTF
>-|TRBV4-2|TRBJ2-3|-
TGTGCCAGCAGCCAAGAAGCGGCGAAGGCAGATACGCAGTATTTT
CASSQEAAKADTQYF
>-|TRBV28|TRBJ1-1|-
TGTGCCAGCAGTTCGGAGGGAACCCCCACTGAAGCTTTCTTT
CASSSEGTPTEAFF
>-|TRBV6-1|TRBJ2-5|-
TGTGCCAGCAGTGAATTACCGGGGGGCGGGGAGACCCAGTACTTC
CASSELPGGGETQYF
>-|TRBV28|TRBJ1-1|-
TGTGCCAGCAGTTTCAGGGACCCCCCCACTGAAGCTTTCTTT
CASSFRDPPTEAFF
>-|TRBV30|TRBJ2-7|-
TGTGCCTGGGGCATTGGGACCCTCAAAAGGGACGAGCAGTACTTC
CAWGIGTLKRDEQYF
>-|TRBV7-2|TRBJ2-7|-
TGTGCCAGCAGCTCCCGACAGGCTTCCTACGAGCAGTACTTC
CASSSRQASYEQYF
>-|TRBV18|TRBJ2-7|-
TGTGCCAGCTCACCACTCCCTCCTCCTAGGGGTATCTACGAGCAGTACTTC
CASSPLPPPRGIYEQYF
>-|TRBV29-1|TRBJ1-2|-
TGCAGCGTTGCAGCTGACTGGAACTATGGCTACACCTTC
CSVAADWNYGYTF
>-|TRBV2|TRBJ1-5|-
TGTGCCAGCAGAGACCAGCTAAATCAGCCCCAGCATTTT
CASRDQLNQPQHF
>once|TRBV30|TRBJ2-2|-
TGTGCCTGGAGTGTACTGGGGGTGAGGGGGGAGCTGTTTTTT
CAWSVLGVRGELFF
>-|TRBV6-5|TRBJ2-5|-
TGTGCCAGCAGTTACCGAGGCCCTATCCAAGAGACCCAGTACTTC
CASSYRGPIQETQYF
>few|TRBV9|TRBJ2-6|TRBD1
TGTGCCAGCAGCGTATCGCAGGGGGCCTATGGGGCCAACGTCCTGACTTTC
CASSVSQGAYGANVLTF
>-|TRBV7-2|TRBJ2-2|-
TGTGCCAGCAGCTTAGGACAGCGTTCGAACACCGGGGAGCTGTTTTTT
CASSLGQRSNTGELFF
>-|TRBV4-2|TRBJ2-1|-
TGTGCCAGCAGCCAAGATTCTAGCGTGAGCTCCTACAATGAGCAGTTCTTC
CASSQDSSVSSYNEQFF
>-|TRBV7-9|TRBJ2-3|-
TGTGCCAGCAGCCGCCCCAGTGGGGGTGCAGATACGCAGTATTTT
CASSRPSGGADTQYF